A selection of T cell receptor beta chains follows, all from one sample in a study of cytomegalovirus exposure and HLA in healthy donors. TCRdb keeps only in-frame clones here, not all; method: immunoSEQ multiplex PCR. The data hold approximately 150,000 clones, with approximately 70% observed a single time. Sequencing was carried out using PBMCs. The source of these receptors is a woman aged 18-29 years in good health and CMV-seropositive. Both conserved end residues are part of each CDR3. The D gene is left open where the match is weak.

CDR3: CASSDNRVSYGYTF
DNA: TGTGCCAGCAGCGATAACAGGGTGAGCTATGGCTACACCTTC
J: TRBJ1-2
length: 14
D: -
V: TRBV9

CDR3: CASSEDATGVTDTQYF
DNA: TGTGCCAGCAGTGAAGATGCGACAGGGGTCACAGATACGCAGTATTTT
J: TRBJ2-3
length: 16
D: TRBD1
V: TRBV2

CDR3: CASSLKRGSNEQFF
DNA: TGTGCCAGCAGCTTAAAGCGGGGCTCCAATGAGCAGTTCTTC
J: TRBJ2-1
length: 14
D: TRBD2
V: TRBV7-3

CDR3: CASSQEKGDQPQHF
DNA: TGCGCCAGCAGCCAAGAAAAAGGGGATCAGCCCCAGCATTTT
J: TRBJ1-5
length: 14
D: -
V: TRBV4-3

CDR3: CASSPGQGNTEAFF
DNA: TGTGCCAGCAGCCCGGGACAAGGAAACACTGAAGCTTTCTTT
J: TRBJ1-1
length: 14
D: -
V: TRBV9

CDR3: CAWRAHRGWTDTQYF
DNA: TGTGCCTGGAGGGCCCACAGGGGGTGGACAGATACGCAGTATTTT
J: TRBJ2-3
length: 15
D: TRBD1
V: TRBV30

CDR3: CAWNPTGGAGETQYF
DNA: TGTGCCTGGAACCCGACAGGGGGCGCCGGGGAGACCCAGTACTTC
J: TRBJ2-5
length: 15
D: TRBD1
V: TRBV30

CDR3: CASSEGGRGNTIYF
DNA: TGTGCCAGCAGCGAGGGAGGGCGTGGAAACACCATATATTTT
J: TRBJ1-3
length: 14
D: -
V: TRBV5-6

CDR3: CASSLEGTDMIYGYTF
DNA: TGCGCCAGCAGCTTGGAGGGGACAGACATGATCTATGGCTACACCTTC
J: TRBJ1-2
length: 16
D: TRBD1
V: TRBV5-1

CDR3: CASSLAPETNTDTQYF
DNA: TGTGCCAGCAGCTTAGCGCCGGAGACTAACACAGATACGCAGTATTTT
J: TRBJ2-3
length: 16
D: -
V: TRBV7-9

CDR3: CASSVHGPHTGGFPDTQYF
DNA: TGTGCCAGCAGCGTCCATGGCCCCCACACGGGGGGGTTCCCAGATACGCAGTATTTT
J: TRBJ2-3
length: 19
D: TRBD2
V: TRBV9